This T cell receptor beta chain was identified during a study of blood T cell repertoires in COVID-19. The method was immunoSEQ multiplex PCR; TCRdb's version includes in-frame clones alone and lacks a portion of them. The repertoire holds about 500,000 clones, with around 90% as singletons. V lost 5 bases to trimming and J lost 1 base; unmatched junction nucleotides: 5. CDR3 size: 15 residues. Looked up from germline, CDR1 is SGHVS and CDR2 is FQNEAQ. Source material: peripheral blood. The receptor was isolated from a woman between 45 and 65 years old with COVID-19, enrolled during active disease. The chain is built from TRBV7-8 and TRBJ2-5; 9 nucleotides line up with TRBD1. The CDR3 loop is CASSTWDRVQETQYF. DNA of the CDR3: TGTGCCAGCAGCACGTGGGACAGGGTCCAAGAGACCCAGTACTTC.